What follows are 18 T cell receptor beta chains derived from one specimen sequenced in a study of post-analysis software for immune sequencing data. Study-level results: Included in a set of about 5 TRBV segments more frequent in patients than controls were TRBV5-6, TRBV5-1 and TRBV20-1.

These TCRs are of unknown antigen specificity. Carried by the TCR beta cDNA libraries were unique molecular identifiers. Each CDR3 protein gets one entry after TCRdb re-called the PCR reads with MiXCR. The table lists some 800,000 distinct CDR3 sequences, about 43% of them singletons. The sample taken for sequencing was blood. The receptor set was obtained from a girl under 18 with multiple sclerosis.

This sequence joins TRBV28 and TRBJ2-2; TRBD2 matches 9 bases. V shed 11 bases, J shed 3 bases, and the junction held 16 bases outside the gene matches. CDR1 and CDR2 (germline): MDHEN, SYDVKM. The length of the CDR3 is 17 residues. In DNA form, the CDR3 reads TGTGCCGGAAAGACTAGCGGAAGGGTCCACGACACCGGGGAGCTGTTTTTT. Encoded protein: CAGKTSGRVHDTGELFF.

This clonotype was counted between two and nine times. The chain couples TRBV5-5 to TRBJ2-7; 9 nucleotides align to TRBD2. The CDR3 has 15 amino acids. Trimming at V came to 1 base and at J to 3 bases, leaving 5 bases not matched to a gene. The germline V gene encodes CDR1 SGHKS and CDR2 YYEKEE (reference sequence). The CDR3 spells CASSLSSGTLYEQYF. The DNA of the CDR3 is TGTGCCAGCAGCTTGTCTAGCGGGACCCTCTACGAGCAGTACTTC. The whole variable domain, filled in from reference TRBV5-5 and TRBJ2-7, reads DAGVTQSPTHLIKTRGQQVTLRCSPISGHKSVSWYQQVLGQGPQFIFQYYEKEERGRGNFPDRFSARQFPNYSSELNVNALLLGDSALYLCASSLSSGTLYEQYFGPGTRLTVT.

V and J are TRBV27 and TRBJ2-4; D call uncertain. This CDR3 contains 13 residues. V lost 2 bases and J lost 13, with 15 bases in between. Per germline, CDR1 MNHEY and CDR2 SMNVEV (reference sequence). The DNA of the CDR3 is TGTGCCAGCAGTTTAAGCGCTATCTCAGAGCAGTACTTC. Amino acid sequence: CASSLSAISEQYF.

This chain links TRBV5-1 with TRBJ2-1; D is perhaps TRBD1 (5 bases). This CDR3 comprises 13 residues. Trimming left V 0 bases short and J 8 bases short, with 9 bases between. Germline lookup yields CDR1 SGHRS and CDR2 YFSETQ. CDR3 loop: CASSLEVGDEQFF. In DNA, the CDR3 is TGCGCCAGCAGCTTGGAGGTAGGGGATGAGCAGTTCTTC.

V and J are TRBV29-1 and TRBJ2-1, with TRBD1 identical over 8 bases. From germline, CDR1 is SQVTM and CDR2 ANQGSEA. The CDR3 runs to 14 residues. With 8 bases clipped from V and 10 bases from J, the junction kept 16 bases outside the gene matches. CDR3 residues: CSSKDRDPHSEQFF. The CDR3 DNA is TGCAGCTCTAAGGACAGGGATCCTCATTCGGAGCAGTTCTTC.

J is TRBJ2-2 and V is TRBV15; D is uncertain. The V gene's germline CDR1 is LNHNV and CDR2 YYDKDF (reference sequence). The V and J ends lost 5 bases and 7 bases respectively, with 11 bases between them. The CDR3 is 13 amino acids. The CDR3 DNA follows: TGTGCCACCAGCGACCGCTGGAGCGGGGAGCTGTTTTTT. Residues: CATSDRWSGELFF.

This clonotype has more than one count but fewer than ten. Since no conserved phenylalanine or tryptophan closes the CDR3, a read error is the likely cause. The DNA is left out, because the CDR3 cannot be placed on it with certainty; the CDR3 is given as TCRdb lists it. The gene calls are TRBV28 and TRBJ2-6; no check of the table's D call, TRBD1, against the DNA was made. The CDR3 extends over 9 residues, inclusive of both ends. Germline V CDR1 and CDR2: MDHEN, SYDVKM. The CDR3 spells CASSLPHTS.

The sample holds one count of this clonotype. This is likely a read error, given that the CDR3 carries no conserved phenylalanine or tryptophan at its end. This rearrangement joins TRBV20-1 to TRBJ1-5; maybe TRBD1 (6 bases). This CDR3 spans 16 amino acids. Germline V lookup: CDR1 DFQATT, CDR2 SNEGSKA (reference sequence). The CDR3 DNA reads as TGCAGTGCTTCCAAGGGGGGGGCCCTTACCAATCGGCCCCAGCATTTG. This sequence encodes CSASKGGALTNRPQHL.

The V call is TRBV16, the J call TRBJ1-2; D ambiguous. The CDR3 totals 15 residues. The germline CDR1 and CDR2 sequences are KGHSY and FQNENV. Between the trimmed V and J ends, which lost 4 bases and 1 base, there was a span of 13 bases. The CDR3 reads CASSPGLHLNYGYTF. Written as DNA, the CDR3 is TGTGCCAGCAGCCCAGGACTGCACCTTAACTATGGCTACACCTTC. The full variable domain, in which reference TRBV16 and TRBJ1-2 provide the parts outside the CDR3, is GEEVAQTPKHLVRGEGQKAKLYCAPIKGHSYVFWYQQVLKNEFKFLISFQNENVFDETGMPKERFSAKCLPNSPCSLEIQATKLEDSAVYFCASSPGLHLNYGYTFGSGTRLTVV.

The genes are TRBV6-5 and TRBJ1-2; 8 bases are a match to TRBD1. V gave up 0 bases and J gave up 8 bases; unmatched junction bases: 5. CDR1 is MNHEY, CDR2 SVGAGI, per germline. This CDR3 is built from 14 residues. The CDR3 coding sequence is TGTGCCAGCAGTTACTCAAGGACAGGGCGCGGCTACACCTTC. It is translated as CASSYSRTGRGYTF.

This chain joins TRBV6-2 or TRBV6-3 and TRBJ1-5; D not resolved. Between the trimmed V and J ends, which lost 7 bases and 0 bases, there was a span of 10 bases. This CDR3 has 14 residues. From germline, CDR1 is MNHEY and CDR2 SVGEGT. CDR3 residues: CASNNDNSNQPQHF. The CDR3 DNA follows: TGTGCCAGCAACAACGACAATAGCAATCAGCCCCAGCATTTT.

This clonotype has more than one count but fewer than ten. The chain has TRBV7-9 and TRBJ2-3; 8 bases agree with TRBD1. The CDR3 is 15 residues long. V dropped 5 bases and J dropped 1; count of bases not matched to a gene: 5. From germline, CDR1 is SEHNR and CDR2 FQNEAQ (reference sequence). The CDR3 here is CASSRPGQGTDTQYF. The CDR3 DNA reads TGTGCCAGCAGCCGACCGGGACAGGGCACAGATACGCAGTATTTT.

The gene calls are TRBV29-1 and TRBJ1-1; D possibly corresponds to TRBD1 (6 bases). Per the germline V gene, CDR1 is SQVTM and CDR2 is ANQGSEA. V gave up 6 bases and J gave up 4 bases, with 15 bases separating them. The CDR3 contains 13 residues. Here the CDR3 reads CSVVQQGGTEAFF. The CDR3 DNA reads as TGCAGCGTGGTCCAACAGGGAGGCACTGAAGCTTTCTTT.

The chain recombines TRBV30 with TRBJ2-5; D gene unclear. The last part of the DNA fits TRBJ2-7 better; the J call may be wrong. The germline V gene has CDR1 GTSNPN and CDR2 SVGIG (reference sequence). This CDR3 has 11 residues. The chain's CDR3 is CAWSEVHEQYF. In DNA, the CDR3 is TGTGCCTGGAGTGAGGTCCACGAGCAGTACTTC.

This clonotype was observed a few times. V usage is TRBV6-4 and J usage is TRBJ2-7; perhaps D is TRBD1 or TRBD2 (5 bases each). The germline V gene encodes CDR1 MRHNA and CDR2 SNTAGT. The length of the CDR3 is 14 residues. With 7 bases removed from V and 5 bases from J, the gap between germline ends came to 18 bases. The CDR3 region is CASKPGTREHEQYF. The CDR3 DNA sequence: TGTGCCAGCAAACCAGGGACCAGGGAACACGAGCAGTACTTC.

CDR3 DNA sequence: TGTGCCAGCAGCCAAGGCGTCTCCGGGGGTCTCCAAGAGACCCAGTACTTC. It encodes CASSQGVSGGLQETQYF. The chain joins TRBV3-1 to TRBJ2-5; possible D gene TRBD2, 6 bases. V was shortened by 1 base and J by 1 base, with 16 bases between the two germline ends. The CDR3 sequence is 17 residues long. Germline V gene sequence: CDR1 LGHDT, CDR2 YNNKEL (reference sequence).

The V call is TRBV4-3, the J call TRBJ2-5, with 11 bases lining up with TRBD2. The V segment lost 5 bases and the J segment 11 bases; nucleotides outside the gene matches: 10. Looked up from germline, CDR1 is LGHNA and CDR2 is YSLEER. The CDR3 extends over 14 amino acids. For the CDR3, the DNA is TGCGCCAGCAGCTCGACTAGCGGGATGGATGAGCAGTACTTC. Its protein product is CASSSTSGMDEQYF.

V is TRBV7-3 and J is TRBJ2-4; D gene unclear. The J call may not be correct, given that the DNA end is closer to TRBJ2-5. Germline V gene data show CDR1 as SGHTA and CDR2 as FQGTGA. CDR3 length: 15 residues. CDR3 sequence (DNA): TGTGCCAGCAGCTTAACTGCAGGCGCTGCAGAGACCCAGTACTTC. Amino acids: CASSLTAGAAETQYF.